The present T cell receptor beta chain was sequenced within a study of shared clonotypes between healthy human individuals. Study-wide results and caveats: Naive CD4 clonotypes overlapped across several donors at around 4.7%. Having only a few donors restricted how much genetic and exposure-history diversity was captured.

Comments on this clone: Its antigen remains unknown.

The DNA input per sorted-subset replicate PCR was roughly 0.2 ug, corresponding to around 28,000 T cell genomes. Measured with immunoSEQ multiplex PCR; TCRdb has only the in-frame clones, and not every one. Among millions of clones listed, just over 90% were seen once. V trimming: 4 bases; J trimming: 5 bases; junction bases outside the gene matches: 8. There are 15 residues in the CDR3. In germline, CDR1 is MNHEY, CDR2 SMNVEV (reference sequence). J is TRBJ2-7 and V is TRBV27, with 10 bases identical to TRBD2. This receptor was obtained from a man younger than 35 in good health. Material for sequencing was naive CD4+ T cells sorted from blood. Subset described: CD45RA+ positively selected. The CDR3 bases are TGTGCCAGCAGTTCCCTAGCGGGAGTTAAGGACGAGCAGTACTTC. This gives the protein CASSSLAGVKDEQYF.